These 15 T cell receptor beta chains originate from one sample sequenced in a study of blood T cell repertoires in COVID-19. Repertoires were generated with immunoSEQ multiplex PCR, while TCRdb's copy carries only in-frame clones and drops some. The repertoire includes 100,000 to 140,000 clones, under 95% of them detected once, and less than 1.5% sits in the top ten. Sequencing used peripheral blood. The receptors shown here come from a woman aged 25 to 45 with acute or convalescent COVID-19.

This sequence joins TRBV4-2 and TRBJ2-3; 14 nucleotides agree with TRBD2. V was clipped by 4 bases and J by 1 base; unmatched bases: 7. CDR1 is LGHNA, CDR2 YNFKEQ, per germline. This CDR3 region has 18 residues. This CDR3 is CASSPTPGLAGGTDTQYF. CDR3 DNA sequence: TGTGCCAGCAGCCCCACCCCGGGACTAGCGGGGGGCACAGATACGCAGTATTTT.

The genes are TRBV6-2 or TRBV6-3 and TRBJ2-2, with TRBD2 matching 8 bases. CDR3 length equals 17 residues. V lost 2 bases, J lost 0 bases, and 5 bases stayed unmatched. Germline loops: CDR1 MNHEY, CDR2 SVGEGT. In DNA form, the CDR3 reads TGTGCCAGCAGTTACGCCACCGGGGGGGCGAACACCGGGGAGCTGTTTTTT. Amino acids: CASSYATGGANTGELFF.

CDR3 residues: CASSQDTRTEAGRRAEAFF. CDR3 bases: TGTGCCAGCAGCCAAGATACCCGAACAGAAGCGGGAAGGAGGGCTGAAGCTTTCTTT. The chain uses TRBV3-1 (or the pseudogene TRBV3-2) and TRBJ1-1; no reliable D call. The V gene lost 0 bases and the J gene lost 6 bases, with 26 bases spanning the gap. Germline-derived CDR1 and CDR2 are LGHDT and YNNKEL (reference sequence). The CDR3 totals 19 residues.

V is TRBV28 and J is TRBJ1-2, with 9 bases lining up with TRBD1. Germline CDR1 reads MDHEN; CDR2 reads SYDVKM. V lost 3 bases and J lost 3; bases outside the gene matches: 2. This CDR3 spans 14 amino acids. CDR3 nucleotides: TGTGCCAGCAGTTTTGGACAGGGGTACTATGGCTACACCTTC. Its translation is CASSFGQGYYGYTF.

V and J are TRBV18 and TRBJ2-6; tentatively, D is TRBD2 (6 bases). The V end was cut by 6 bases, the J end by 3 bases, with 24 bases between. Per the germline V gene, CDR1 is KGHSH and CDR2 is LQKENI. The length of the CDR3 is 19 residues. The CDR3 DNA follows: TGTGCCAGCTCGCAGGTCCCGGCGGGGATCTCTGTTGGGGCCAACGTCCTGACTTTC. It codes for CASSQVPAGISVGANVLTF.

This chain joins TRBV4-1 and TRBJ2-2, with a possible D match to TRBD2 (6 bases). Germline V gene lookup returns CDR1 MGHRA and CDR2 YSYEKL. This CDR3 has 17 amino acids. Deletions cut 1 base from V and 0 bases from J, with 12 bases between. This CDR3 is CASSQAAGATNTGELFF. The DNA for the CDR3 is TGCGCCAGCAGCCAAGCAGCGGGTGCTACGAACACCGGGGAGCTGTTTTTT.

V is TRBV28 and J is TRBJ1-1; TRBD1 matches 9 bases. The CDR3 totals 16 residues. Germline V CDR1 and CDR2: MDHEN, SYDVKM. V trimming: 8 bases; J trimming: 0 bases; junction bases outside the gene matches: 10. The CDR3 DNA follows: TGTGCCAGCCGGACCGGGACAGGGTTCATGAACACTGAAGCTTTCTTT. It is translated as CASRTGTGFMNTEAFF.

The chain carries TRBV14 and TRBJ1-1, with 10 bases aligning to TRBD1. This CDR3 spans 16 amino acids. In germline, CDR1 is SGHDN, CDR2 FVKESK. V trimming: 4 bases; J trimming: 7 bases; junction bases outside the gene matches: 12. CDR3 DNA: TGTGCCAGCAGCCCTTTCGACAGGGGGCGGGCGAATGAAGCTTTCTTT. The encoded protein is CASSPFDRGRANEAFF. The full variable domain, with the rest looked up from reference TRBV14 and TRBJ1-1, is EAGVTQFPSHSVIEKGQTVTLRCDPISGHDNLYWYRRVMGKEIKFLLHFVKESKQDESGMPNNRFLAERTGGTYSTLKVQPAELEDSGVYFCASSPFDRGRANEAFFGQGTRLTVV.

This rearrangement joins TRBV28 to TRBJ2-2; D is undetermined. Germline CDR1 reads MDHEN; CDR2 reads SYDVKM. The CDR3 sequence is 14 residues long. The V gene lost 6 bases and the J gene lost 7 bases, with 15 bases spanning the gap. CDR3 amino acids: CASRSLLTGGELFF. The CDR3 bases are TGTGCCAGCAGATCACTCCTAACGGGCGGGGAGCTGTTTTTT.

V is TRBV12-3 or TRBV12-4 and J is TRBJ1-5; D unresolved. The CDR3 extends over 13 amino acids. V was trimmed by 5 bases and J by 6 bases, leaving 11 bases between them. DNA for the CDR3: TGTGCCAGCAGTCCTTCTCAGGCTCAGCCCCAGCATTTT. Translating gives CASSPSQAQPQHF.

The chain recombines TRBV7-9 with TRBJ1-1; D is undetermined. V was shortened by 1 base and J by 7 bases, with 10 bases between the two germline ends. CDR3 length equals 13 residues. From germline, CDR1 is SEHNR and CDR2 FQNEAQ (reference sequence). CDR3 DNA sequence: TGTGCCAGCAGCTTAGAGGCGGGGAGTGAAGCTTTCTTT. Protein sequence: CASSLEAGSEAFF. The full variable domain, completed using reference TRBV7-9 and TRBJ1-1, is DTGVSQNPRHKITKRGQNVTFRCDPISEHNRLYWYRQTLGQGPEFLTYFQNEAQLEKSRLLSDRFSAERPKGSFSTLEIQRTEQGDSAMYLCASSLEAGSEAFFGQGTRLTVV.

V gene TRBV5-5 combines with J gene TRBJ1-1; D ambiguous. Germline V gene sequence: CDR1 SGHKS, CDR2 YYEKEE (reference sequence). This CDR3 region has 12 residues. V lost 1 base to trimming and J lost 8 bases, with 9 bases between them. Here the CDR3 DNA reads TGTGCCAGCAGCTTGCCGGGAAGGGAAGCTTTCTTT. This sequence encodes CASSLPGREAFF.

The V gene is TRBV5-1, the J gene TRBJ1-2; 7 bases are a match to TRBD1. Losses at the gene ends were 4 bases for V and 4 bases for J; bases not matched to a gene: 7. Germline assignment: CDR1 SGHRS and CDR2 YFSETQ. The CDR3 has 14 residues. The CDR3 here is CASSAAAGGYGYTF. CDR3 DNA sequence: TGCGCCAGCAGCGCGGCGGCAGGGGGCTATGGCTACACCTTC.

V and J are TRBV27 and TRBJ2-5; 13 bases are a match to TRBD2. CDR3 length: 17 residues. V lost 4 bases and J lost 1; bases outside the gene matches: 6. CDR1 is MNHEY, CDR2 SMNVEV, per germline (reference sequence). The CDR3 DNA is TGTGCCAGCAGTTCTTCCGGACTAGCGGGGGCCCAAGAGACCCAGTACTTC. Translating gives CASSSSGLAGAQETQYF.

V and J are TRBV5-1 and TRBJ2-1; 10 nucleotides match TRBD2. V was pared by 0 bases and J by 10 bases, with 7 bases of the junction left unmatched. Germline V gene data show CDR1 as SGHRS and CDR2 as YFSETQ. The CDR3 is 15 amino acids. The DNA for the CDR3 is TGCGCCAGCAGCTTGGCTGCTAGCGGGAGAGGGGAGCAGTTCTTC. This codes for CASSLAASGRGEQFF.